The 13 T cell receptor beta chains below were found in one sample sequenced in a study of T cell responses to AZD1222 COVID-19 vaccine. The protocol was immunoSEQ multiplex PCR, while the TCRdb copy is restricted to in-frame clones and leaves out a portion. The profile shows about 81,000 clones, 90% of them singletons. Material: peripheral blood, obtained 28 days after the second AZD1222 dose. Source of these receptors: an adult who received the AZD1222 COVID-19 vaccine.

The chain links TRBV2 to TRBJ1-2; D gene unclear. CDR1 is SNHLY, CDR2 FYNNEI, per germline. The V end lost 7 bases, the J end lost 0 bases, and 18 bases lay between the germline ends. The CDR3 totals 16 residues. The CDR3 DNA is TGTGCCAGCATTGAGGAAGGGAGGGTAGCTAACTATGGCTACACCTTC. This gives the protein CASIEEGRVANYGYTF. Together with reference TRBV2 and TRBJ1-2, the CDR3 gives the full variable domain: EPEVTQTPSHQVTQMGQEVILRCVPISNHLYFYWYRQILGQKVEFLVSFYNNEISEKSEIFDDQFSVERPDGSNFTLKIRSTKLEDSAMYFCASIEEGRVANYGYTFGSGTRLTVV.

This chain joins TRBV30 and TRBJ1-2; possibly TRBD1 for D (6 bases). The CDR3 is 13 residues long. The germline V gene encodes CDR1 GTSNPN and CDR2 SVGIG (reference sequence). V lost 0 bases to trimming and J lost 6 bases, with 11 bases between them. The CDR3 coding sequence is TGTGCCTGGAGTGTACAGGGTAAAGATGGCTACACCTTC. This encodes CAWSVQGKDGYTF.

This clone has just one count. V usage is TRBV5-4 and J usage is TRBJ1-1, with D maybe TRBD1 (6 bases). V was pared by 2 bases and J by 5 bases, with 7 bases between. This CDR3 region has 12 residues. Germline lookup yields CDR1 SGHNT and CDR2 YYREEE (reference sequence). CDR3 DNA: TGTGCCAGCAGCTTAAGGGGGACTGAAGCTTTCTTT. Amino acids: CASSLRGTEAFF.

This rearrangement joins TRBV20-1 to TRBJ2-4; 9 bases align to TRBD2. V was clipped by 3 bases and J by 5 bases; unmatched bases: 11. This CDR3 is 16 amino acids long. Germline CDR1 reads DFQATT; CDR2 reads SNEGSKA (reference sequence). CDR3 DNA sequence: TGCAGTGCTAGTCGTCGGCGGGGGGGCCCCGAAAACATTCAGTACTTC. Translation gives CSASRRRGGPENIQYF.

This clone was seen once. The gene calls are TRBV18 and TRBJ1-1; D remains ambiguous. The germline V gene has CDR1 KGHSH and CDR2 LQKENI. This CDR3 comprises 13 residues. V gave up 4 bases and J gave up 6 bases, with 12 bases separating them. As DNA, the CDR3 is TGTGCCAGCTCACTGGGGAGGGAACCTGAAGCTTTCTTT. Protein: CASSLGREPEAFF.

The chain carries TRBV19 and TRBJ1-1; 11 nucleotides line up with TRBD1. After removal of 5 bases from V and 5 bases from J, the junction contained 10 bases not matched to a gene. The CDR3 runs to 16 residues. Germline CDR1 and CDR2: LNHDA and SQIVND (reference sequence). CDR3 sequence (DNA): TGTGCCAGTAGTGCGGGACAGGGGGGCGTGGGTACTGAAGCTTTCTTT. Amino acids: CASSAGQGGVGTEAFF.

The J gene is TRBJ2-7, the V gene TRBV10-1; unclear D gene. Trimming took 5 bases from V and 6 from J, leaving 5 bases between them. This CDR3 spans 10 amino acids. Germline V gene sequence: CDR1 WNHNN, CDR2 SYGVQD (reference sequence). The CDR3 loop is CASSLGEQYF. In nucleotides, the CDR3 is TGCGCCAGCAGTTTAGGCGAGCAGTACTTC.

The genes are TRBV5-1 and TRBJ1-3; D gene uncertain. CDR3 length: 15 residues. CDR1 SGHRS and CDR2 YFSETQ come from the germline V gene. V shed 3 bases and J shed 4 bases, with 14 bases lying between them. The CDR3 protein is CASSSKPDGGNTIYF. The CDR3 DNA reads TGCGCCAGCAGCTCAAAACCGGACGGGGGAAACACCATATATTTT.

The CDR3 nucleotides read TGCGCCAGCGGGGCAACAGGGGGCGTTTCAGGGGAGCAGTTCTTC. Its protein is CASGATGGVSGEQFF. J is TRBJ2-1 and V is TRBV5-1, with 9 bases identical to TRBD1. Unmatched junction bases numbered 15, after V lost 7 bases and J lost 10 bases. Germline CDR1 reads SGHRS; CDR2 reads YFSETQ. The CDR3 has 15 residues.

This sequence joins TRBV7-9 and TRBJ1-2; D gene ambiguous. From germline, CDR1 is SEHNR and CDR2 FQNEAQ (reference sequence). The CDR3 is made up of 13 amino acids. V was cut by 1 base and J by 4 bases, with 7 bases left in between. The CDR3: CASSLEAAYGYTF. In DNA form, the CDR3 reads TGTGCCAGCAGCTTAGAGGCAGCCTATGGCTACACCTTC.

This clone has just one count. The genes are TRBV7-2 and TRBJ1-5; D unresolved. CDR3 length equals 14 residues. Per germline, CDR1 SGHTA and CDR2 FQGNSA. The V end lost 3 bases, the J end lost 0 bases, and 6 bases lay between the germline ends. This CDR3 is CASSFMGSNQPQHF. In DNA, the CDR3 is TGTGCCAGCAGCTTTATGGGTAGCAATCAGCCCCAGCATTTT.

Here the CDR3 DNA reads TGTGCCAGCTCACCTTCGGGACAGGGGGCGAACACTGAAGCTTTCTTT. The encoded protein is CASSPSGQGANTEAFF. This sequence joins TRBV18 and TRBJ1-1; 12 nucleotides agree with TRBD1. Germline V gene lookup returns CDR1 KGHSH and CDR2 LQKENI. The CDR3 totals 16 residues. V lost 3 bases to trimming and J lost 1 base; unmatched junction nucleotides: 3.

This rearrangement joins TRBV21-1 to TRBJ1-3; TRBD1, the table's D call, lacks a check against the DNA. TRBV21-1 is annotated as a pseudogene. The CDR3 consists of 16 residues. The CDR3 spells CASSGHTGGSGNTIYF. In DNA, the CDR3 is TGTGCCAGCAGCGGACACACAGGGGGCTCTGGAAACACCATATATTTT.